What follows are 19 T cell receptor beta chains derived from one specimen sequenced in a study of control samples from healthy donors and cancer patients. The table came from immunoSEQ multiplex PCR; TCRdb's copy has only in-frame clones and leaves some out. The sample lists around 64,000 clones, roughly 90% occurring once. Sequencing input: PBMCs. The receptors here all came from a man aged 55 to 70 with colorectal cancer.

The gene calls are TRBV5-1 and TRBJ2-2, with 9 bases aligning to TRBD1. CDR3 length: 15 residues. With 4 bases clipped from V and 3 bases from J, the junction kept 4 bases outside the gene matches. The germline V gene has CDR1 SGHRS and CDR2 YFSETQ. CDR3 DNA sequence: TGCGCCAGCAGCCTCCGGACAGGGGACACCGGGGAGCTGTTTTTT. Residues: CASSLRTGDTGELFF.

The V and J genes are TRBV11-2 and TRBJ2-5; D possibly corresponds to TRBD2 (6 bases). CDR3 length: 14 amino acids. V was trimmed by 5 bases and J by 5 bases, leaving 15 bases between them. Germline-derived CDR1 and CDR2 are SGHAT and FQNNGV. The CDR3, as DNA: TGTGCCAGCAGCCATCCCGGGGGATTTGAGACCCAGTACTTC. It specifies CASSHPGGFETQYF.

This chain joins TRBV30 and TRBJ1-1; D uncertain. The length of the CDR3 is 15 residues. The V gene's germline CDR1 is GTSNPN and CDR2 SVGIG (reference sequence). V was pared by 3 bases and J by 1 base, with 15 bases between. In DNA, the CDR3 is TGTGCCTGGAGGCTGTATGGACGGGAGAACACTGAAGCTTTCTTT. Protein sequence: CAWRLYGRENTEAFF.

The rearrangement links TRBV4-1 to TRBJ2-3, with TRBD2 matching 12 bases. V was clipped by 3 bases and J by 0 bases; unmatched bases: 13. This CDR3 is built from 20 residues. CDR1 is MGHRA and CDR2 is YSYEKL in the germline V gene. This CDR3 is CASSHLGLAGRSTSTDTQYF. For the CDR3, the DNA is TGCGCCAGCAGCCACCTTGGACTAGCGGGGCGCTCAACTAGCACAGATACGCAGTATTTT.

This clone was seen a few times. The sample contains more than one DNA sequence encoding this CDR3. The chain recombines TRBV27 with TRBJ2-3; D unclear. V lost 1 base and J 5 bases, leaving 4 bases between the germline ends. Germline lookup yields CDR1 MNHEY and CDR2 SMNVEV (reference sequence). CDR3 length equals 12 residues. The CDR3 nucleotides are TGTGCCAGCAGTTTATGGGGAGATACGCAGTATTTT. Translating it yields CASSLWGDTQYF.

The chain has TRBV15 and TRBJ1-2; weak D call: TRBD1 (6 bases). Looked up from germline, CDR1 is LNHNV and CDR2 is YYDKDF (reference sequence). Trimming removed 5 bases from V and 5 bases from J, with 18 bases in between. The CDR3 contains 15 residues. The CDR3 DNA follows: TGTGCCACCAGCTCCACGCGACAGGTCCCGTATGGCTACACCTTC. Protein: CATSSTRQVPYGYTF.

This chain connects TRBV7-2 to TRBJ1-6; no reliable D call. This CDR3 comprises 16 residues. V lost 1 base to trimming and J lost 5 bases, with 12 bases between them. Germline V gene data show CDR1 as SGHTA and CDR2 as FQGNSA. The chain's CDR3 is CASSLGASKNNSPLHF. In DNA, the CDR3 is TGTGCCAGCAGCTTAGGGGCAAGCAAAAATAATTCACCCCTCCACTTT.

The rearrangement uses TRBV11-2 and TRBJ2-1; no definite D call. This CDR3 has 14 amino acids. The germline V and J ends were trimmed by 2 bases and 4 bases, with 9 bases remaining between them. Germline values: CDR1 SGHAT, CDR2 FQNNGV. CDR3 sequence (DNA): TGTGCCAGCAGCTTATCTCACGGGTACAATGAGCAGTTCTTC. Amino acids: CASSLSHGYNEQFF.

The chain joins TRBV30 to TRBJ1-4; no definite D call. Trimming took 0 bases from V and 8 from J, leaving 16 bases between them. Germline CDR1 is GTSNPN and CDR2 is SVGIG (reference sequence). The CDR3 is 15 residues long. CDR3 DNA sequence: TGTGCCTGGAGTGTTCCCCGGACTTCGGGGGAAAAACTGTTTTTT. Residues: CAWSVPRTSGEKLFF.

The genes are TRBV4-1 and TRBJ2-5; D remains unclear. Germline lookup yields CDR1 MGHRA and CDR2 YSYEKL. This CDR3 contains 11 residues. V lost 1 base to trimming and J lost 5 bases, with 2 bases between them. Written as DNA, the CDR3 is TGCGCCAGCAGCCAAGTTGAGACCCAGTACTTC. Protein sequence: CASSQVETQYF.

The V gene is TRBV19, the J gene TRBJ2-3; 11 bases are a match to TRBD2. The V segment lost 5 bases and the J segment 0 bases; nucleotides outside the gene matches: 7. The CDR3 runs to 17 residues. Germline CDR1 is LNHDA and CDR2 is SQIVND (reference sequence). The CDR3 protein is CASSPRLAGPSTDTQYF. CDR3 nucleotides: TGTGCCAGTAGTCCTCGACTAGCGGGGCCGAGCACAGATACGCAGTATTTT.

This chain uses TRBV29-1 with TRBJ2-1, with 9 positions matching TRBD1. V lost 2 bases, J lost 6 bases, and 5 bases stayed unmatched. The CDR3 consists of 14 residues. In germline, CDR1 is SQVTM, CDR2 ANQGSEA. For the CDR3, the DNA is TGCAGCGTTGAAAAGACAGGGGGGGGCAATGAGCAGTTCTTC. Protein sequence: CSVEKTGGGNEQFF.

This rearrangement joins TRBV7-9 to TRBJ1-1; a weak D match, TRBD1 (5 bases). The V end lost 7 bases, the J end lost 6 bases, and 18 bases lay between the germline ends. The CDR3 spans 14 residues. The germline V gene encodes CDR1 SEHNR and CDR2 FQNEAQ (reference sequence). Here the CDR3 DNA reads TGTGCCAGCACCCTATCTCAGGGTGGGGCTGAAGCTTTCTTT. Its protein is CASTLSQGGAEAFF.

The rearrangement joins TRBV7-9 to TRBJ2-2, with 9 bases matching TRBD2. The V segment lost 5 bases and the J segment 1 base; nucleotides outside the gene matches: 2. The CDR3 totals 15 residues. CDR1 SEHNR and CDR2 FQNEAQ come from the germline V gene (reference sequence). CDR3: CASSLRGGNTGELFF. CDR3 DNA: TGTGCCAGCAGCCTGCGGGGGGGGAACACCGGGGAGCTGTTTTTT.

The chain has TRBV3-1 (or the pseudogene TRBV3-2) and TRBJ1-6; 7 positions match TRBD1. CDR1 and CDR2 from the germline V gene are LGHDT and YNNKEL (reference sequence). V lost 4 bases, J lost 10 bases, and 7 bases stayed unmatched. This CDR3 contains 14 residues. DNA for the CDR3: TGTGCCAGCAGCCCCCGACAGGGACGCTCACCCCTCCACTTT. It encodes CASSPRQGRSPLHF.

The genes are TRBV4-1 and TRBJ2-5; 9 bases align to TRBD1. V dropped 4 bases and J dropped 4; count of bases not matched to a gene: 10. CDR1 and CDR2 (germline): MGHRA, YSYEKL. The CDR3 is 16 residues long. CDR3 in DNA: TGCGCCAGCAGCCGCGTACCGGGACAGGGAGGAGAGACCCAGTACTTC. It codes for CASSRVPGQGGETQYF.

V gene TRBV19 combines with J gene TRBJ1-3, with unresolved D. From germline, CDR1 is LNHDA and CDR2 SQIVND (reference sequence). The CDR3 length is 17 residues. V lost 5 bases to trimming and J lost 3 bases, with 20 bases between them. CDR3 in amino acids: CASSVGATLPLGNTIYF. The CDR3 DNA is TGTGCCAGTAGTGTGGGAGCGACACTACCTCTTGGAAACACCATATATTTT.

The chain carries TRBV5-4 and TRBJ2-3, with D tentatively TRBD2 (5 bases). Germline-derived CDR1 and CDR2 are SGHNT and YYREEE (reference sequence). V gave up 2 bases and J gave up 3 bases, with 10 bases separating them. The CDR3 spans 14 residues. CDR3: CASSFSRTTDTQYF. CDR3 sequence (DNA): TGTGCCAGCAGCTTTTCGAGGACTACAGATACGCAGTATTTT.

The chain recombines TRBV30 with TRBJ1-1; tentatively, D is TRBD1 (6 bases). Germline values: CDR1 GTSNPN, CDR2 SVGIG (reference sequence). This CDR3 is 14 amino acids long. The V end was cut by 0 bases, the J end by 3 bases, with 11 bases between. The CDR3 spells CAWSVGRGYTEAFF. The CDR3 DNA sequence: TGTGCCTGGAGTGTAGGCAGGGGATACACTGAAGCTTTCTTT.